The 5 T cell receptor beta chains below were found in one sample sequenced in a study of shared clonotypes between healthy human individuals. Generated by immunoSEQ multiplex PCR, the TCRdb table keeps only in-frame clones and is missing some. The sample has 600,000 to 700,000 clones; 73% are singletons. Sequencing input: memory CD4+ T cells sorted from blood. Regarding subset: CD45RA-negative fraction. These receptors were taken from a woman in her thirties in good health.

This clone was detected a few times. This rearrangement joins TRBV2 to TRBJ1-2; D is perhaps TRBD1 (5 bases). Trimming removed 8 bases from V and 4 bases from J, with 14 bases in between. The germline V gene encodes CDR1 SNHLY and CDR2 FYNNEI. The CDR3 extends over 13 amino acids. The CDR3 sequence is CASGALGGYGYTF. The CDR3 DNA reads as TGTGCCAGCGGGGCCCTCGGGGGCTATGGCTACACCTTC.

The gene calls are TRBV27 and TRBJ2-1; TRBD1 aligns across 9 bases. This CDR3 spans 15 amino acids. Germline V CDR1 and CDR2: MNHEY, SMNVEV (reference sequence). Trimming removed 3 bases from V and 4 bases from J; junction bases left unmatched: 4. The CDR3 sequence is CASSFGTGSYNEQFF. The CDR3 DNA reads as TGTGCCAGCAGTTTCGGGACAGGGTCATACAATGAGCAGTTCTTC.

This clone appeared a single time. This chain connects TRBV2 to TRBJ2-1; 7 nucleotides align to TRBD1. Germline CDR1 is SNHLY and CDR2 is FYNNEI. The CDR3 is 13 residues long. Unmatched junction bases numbered 1, after V lost 4 bases and J lost 4 bases. The CDR3 reads CASSGTGYNEQFF. The CDR3 DNA follows: TGTGCCAGCAGTGGGACAGGATACAATGAGCAGTTCTTC.

In regard to this clone: Sequence at one end of the junction differs from germline and may be a read error. The CDR3 sequence is CASSEGGPKGNQPQHF. CDR3 bases: TGTGCCAGCAGCGAAGGGGGCCCCAAGGGCAATCAGCCCCAGCATTTT. The chain couples TRBV2 to TRBJ1-5; 7 bases are a match to TRBD1. Germline values: CDR1 SNHLY, CDR2 FYNNEI. CDR3 length equals 16 residues.

This clone was counted at least ten times. The V gene is TRBV7-2, the J gene TRBJ1-2; 7 nucleotides agree with TRBD1. The length of the CDR3 is 15 residues. Germline-derived CDR1 and CDR2 are SGHTA and FQGNSA. V lost 1 base, J lost 2 bases, and 4 bases stayed unmatched. The CDR3 here is CASSLGQGGNYGYTF. The CDR3 DNA reads as TGTGCCAGCAGCTTAGGACAGGGAGGAAACTATGGCTACACCTTC.